This is a list of T cell receptor beta chains from one sample in a study of blood T cell repertoires in COVID-19. Some clones are missing from TCRdb's copy, which holds only in-frame ones; the method was immunoSEQ multiplex PCR. The data hold some 96,000 clones, with about 89% observed a single time. The sample taken for sequencing was peripheral blood. The receptors come from a man aged 45-60 years with acute or convalescent COVID-19. CDR3s leave out the opening cysteine and the closing phenylalanine or tryptophan.

TRBJ1-1 | TRBV2 | ASSEAGTATEAF
TRBJ1-5 | TRBV4-1 | ASSQDLGRGAQPQH
TRBJ1-5 | TRBV10-1 | ASSEIVVQPQH
TRBJ2-1 | TRBV19 | ASSILAGNYNEQF
TRBJ2-1 | TRBV6-4 | ASRRTSGRAADEQF
TRBJ1-6 | TRBV30 | AWRQGGNSPLH
TRBJ1-2 | TRBV29-1 | SVGHGYGYT
TRBJ1-2 | TRBV3-1/TRBV3-2 | ASSQGVAGSYGYT
TRBJ2-3 | TRBV10-2 | ASRLAGGRTDTQY
TRBJ1-1 | TRBV11-2 | ASSADSSTEAF
TRBJ1-1 | TRBV5-6 | ASSRTLMNTEAF
TRBJ2-7 | TRBV11-2 | ASNLGGGLYEQY